Below are 11 T cell receptor beta chains sequenced from a single sample in a study of T cell changes during pregnancy in multiple sclerosis. The data were produced by immunoSEQ multiplex PCR, yet TCRdb's version contains in-frame clones alone and is incomplete. The sample consists of about 100,000 clones, about nine tenths of them appearing once. The source material was peripheral blood, sampled in the second trimester of pregnancy. The origin of the receptors is a female donor with multiple sclerosis, enrolled in a pregnancy study.

This clone was seen only a few times. This chain joins TRBV2 and TRBJ1-2; a weak D match, TRBD1 (5 bases). Germline V CDR1 and CDR2: SNHLY, FYNNEI. Trimming shortened V by 4 bases and J by 8 bases, and 14 bases separated the two germline ends. This CDR3 region has 13 residues. This chain's CDR3 is CASSVWGRNGYTF. The CDR3 DNA is TGTGCCAGCAGTGTGTGGGGCAGGAACGGCTACACCTTC. The full variable domain, in which reference TRBV2 and TRBJ1-2 provide the parts outside the CDR3, is EPEVTQTPSHQVTQMGQEVILRCVPISNHLYFYWYRQILGQKVEFLVSFYNNEISEKSEIFDDQFSVERPDGSNFTLKIRSTKLEDSAMYFCASSVWGRNGYTFGSGTRLTVV.

The J gene is TRBJ2-3, the V gene TRBV2; D is ambiguous. Per the germline V gene, CDR1 is SNHLY and CDR2 is FYNNEI. The V and J ends lost 7 bases and 0 bases respectively, with 8 bases between them. CDR3 length: 13 residues. The CDR3 spells CASKAASTDTQYF. In DNA form, the CDR3 reads TGTGCCAGCAAGGCGGCTAGCACAGATACGCAGTATTTT.

The chain carries TRBV7-6 and TRBJ2-1; a possible D gene is TRBD1 (6 bases). The ends were cut back, 2 bases at V and 0 bases at J, with 20 bases in the middle. The germline V gene encodes CDR1 SGHVS and CDR2 FNYEAQ. The CDR3 extends over 19 amino acids. As DNA, the CDR3 is TGTGCCAGCAGCTTAAATTCGCCCCAGGGGCCTCCCTCCTACAATGAGCAGTTCTTC. Its translation is CASSLNSPQGPPSYNEQFF.

The chain has TRBV2 and TRBJ2-7, with D perhaps TRBD1 (6 bases). V dropped 6 bases and J dropped 3 bases, with 18 bases sitting between them. Per germline, CDR1 SNHLY and CDR2 FYNNEI. The CDR3 runs to 15 residues. The CDR3 protein is CASRVNRQGNYEQYF. CDR3 coding DNA: TGTGCCAGCAGAGTAAATAGGCAGGGGAACTACGAGCAGTACTTC.

The rearrangement links TRBV28 to TRBJ2-1; 9 bases align to TRBD1. The CDR3 has 12 residues. Germline V gives CDR1 MDHEN, CDR2 SYDVKM. V shed 10 bases, J shed 13 bases, and the junction held 11 bases outside the gene matches. For the CDR3, the DNA is TGTGCCACTACACATGGGACAGGGCCCCAGTTCTTC. As protein: CATTHGTGPQFF.

This chain uses TRBV6-1 with TRBJ2-5; D uncertain. Trimming took 0 bases from V and 1 from J, leaving 9 bases between them. Germline V gives CDR1 MNHNS, CDR2 SASEGT. The CDR3 spans 15 residues. For the CDR3, the DNA is TGTGCCAGCAGTGAAGCTGGGCAGGCCCAAGAGACCCAGTACTTC. This codes for CASSEAGQAQETQYF.

The chain couples TRBV6-5 to TRBJ1-2, with TRBD1 as a possible D gene (5 bases). Germline V gene data show CDR1 as MNHEY and CDR2 as SVGAGI. The CDR3 is 15 amino acids. The V gene lost 2 bases and the J gene lost 6 bases, with 16 bases spanning the gap. The CDR3 coding sequence is TGTGCCAGCAGTTACGCCGGGACCGGGACTAATGGCTACACCTTC. Encoded protein: CASSYAGTGTNGYTF.

The chain employs TRBV5-4 and TRBJ2-1; 9 bases match TRBD1. After removal of 5 bases from V and 8 bases from J, the junction contained 17 bases not matched to a gene. In germline, CDR1 is SGHNT, CDR2 YYREEE (reference sequence). This CDR3 region has 17 residues. The CDR3 nucleotides are TGTGCCAGCAGTCAAATGACCTACGGACAGGGGATGGATGAGCAGTTCTTC. This gives the protein CASSQMTYGQGMDEQFF.

The rearrangement uses TRBV20-1 and TRBJ2-3, with D unclear. This CDR3 is built from 11 residues. Germline CDR1 and CDR2: DFQATT and SNEGSKA (reference sequence). The germline V and J ends were trimmed by 6 bases and 3 bases, with 7 bases remaining between them. CDR3 bases: TGCAGTGCCAAGCTTACAGATACGCAGTATTTT. Encoded protein: CSAKLTDTQYF.

The chain employs TRBV7-6 and TRBJ2-7; TRBD2 aligns across 8 bases. V lost 4 bases, J lost 3 bases, and 5 bases stayed unmatched. The CDR3 is 14 residues long. CDR1 SGHVS and CDR2 FNYEAQ come from the germline V gene. CDR3 nucleotide sequence: TGTGCCAGCAGCTCGGGGGGGCCCTTCTACGAGCAGTACTTC. This translates into CASSSGGPFYEQYF.

The chain has TRBV6-5 and TRBJ2-1; D possibly corresponds to TRBD2 (5 bases). This CDR3 is built from 14 residues. In germline, CDR1 is MNHEY, CDR2 SVGAGI. The germline V and J ends were trimmed by 2 bases and 7 bases, with 12 bases remaining between them. The CDR3 here is CASSYRTLGNEQFF. In DNA form, the CDR3 reads TGTGCCAGCAGTTACAGGACTTTAGGGAATGAGCAGTTCTTC.